The sequence of this TCR beta chain was determined in a study of blood T cell repertoires in COVID-19. As for the study in general: Acute and convalescent COVID-19 samples came from the United States, Italy and Spain.

Enrolled during active infection, Seattle patients were then followed longitudinally. In its sample, this clone was seen once. Authors' data handling: How many nucleated cells were present was estimated from reference gene primer amplification. Only in-frame clones appear in the TCRdb table, and some are missing; sequencing was by immunoSEQ multiplex PCR. V and J calls and clone size are those listed in that table; D and trimming were worked out from the DNA. Among hundreds of thousands of clones listed, roughly 76% were seen once. The sequence was collected from a woman older than 75 with COVID-19, enrolled during active disease. Sequencing was carried out using peripheral blood.

CDR3 loop: CASSLGQGLNTEAFF. The CDR3 DNA reads TGCGCCAGCAGCCTAGGACAGGGGCTGAACACTGAAGCTTTCTTT. This chain joins TRBV5-1 and TRBJ1-1; 9 bases are a match to TRBD1. This CDR3 has 15 amino acids. In germline, CDR1 is SGHRS, CDR2 YFSETQ. Trimming cost V 4 bases and J 0 bases; bases outside gene matches: 4.